Below are 21 T cell receptor beta chains sequenced from a single sample in a study of cytomegalovirus exposure and HLA in healthy donors. PCR amplification relied on 60 Vbeta primers (plus 13 Jbeta primers). Only in-frame clones appear in the TCRdb table, and some are missing; sequencing was by immunoSEQ multiplex PCR. Of 200,000 to 250,000 clones in the sample, about three quarters are singletons; the top ten hold roughly 2.6%. Input material: PBMCs. Receptor source: a woman aged 60-75 years in good health and CMV-seropositive.

The V and J genes are TRBV10-3 and TRBJ2-1, with 9 nucleotides matching TRBD2. The length of the CDR3 is 17 residues. Germline assignment: CDR1 ENHRY and CDR2 SYGVKD. The ends lost 4 bases at V and 4 bases at J; junction bases unmatched: 11. The CDR3 region has the DNA TGTGCCATCAGTGGGGGTTTTAGCGGGGGAGGTTACAATGAGCAGTTCTTC. It translates to CAISGGFSGGGYNEQFF.

The V call is TRBV5-1, the J call TRBJ2-7, with D unresolved. This CDR3 has 12 amino acids. Germline CDR1 is SGHRS and CDR2 is YFSETQ. Deletions cut 5 bases from V and 4 bases from J, with 10 bases between. The CDR3 loop is CASSEGAYEQYF. The DNA of the CDR3 is TGCGCCAGCAGTGAAGGAGCTTACGAGCAGTACTTC.

The chain joins TRBV6-4 to TRBJ2-1; 11 nucleotides agree with TRBD2. J gave up 1 base and V 6 bases, and 5 bases lay outside the gene matches. Per germline, CDR1 MRHNA and CDR2 SNTAGT. This CDR3 region has 16 residues. DNA for the CDR3: TGTGCCAGCAGCCGACTAGCGGGAACTTCCTACAATGAGCAGTTCTTC. As protein: CASSRLAGTSYNEQFF.

V and J are TRBV2 and TRBJ2-7; D is unresolved. This CDR3 contains 14 residues. Germline CDR1 is SNHLY and CDR2 is FYNNEI. Trimming removed 0 bases from V and 2 bases from J, with 8 bases in between. The CDR3: CASSEAWRTYEQYF. CDR3 nucleotide sequence: TGTGCCAGCAGTGAAGCCTGGCGGACCTACGAGCAGTACTTC.

This chain joins TRBV28 and TRBJ2-2, with a possible D match to TRBD2 (5 bases). Trimming shortened V by 6 bases and J by 7 bases, and 12 bases separated the two germline ends. Germline CDR1 reads MDHEN; CDR2 reads SYDVKM. The CDR3 extends over 13 amino acids. The CDR3 bases are TGTGCCAGCAGGGCGGGCCTCGACGGGGAGCTGTTTTTT. This gives the protein CASRAGLDGELFF.

The chain combines TRBV5-1 with TRBJ2-7; 9 bases fit TRBD2. Germline CDR1 is SGHRS and CDR2 is YFSETQ. After removal of 2 bases from V and 0 bases from J, the junction contained 3 bases not matched to a gene. This CDR3 comprises 15 residues. This CDR3 reads CASSLLSGSSYEQYF. The CDR3 bases are TGCGCCAGCAGCTTACTTAGCGGGAGCTCCTACGAGCAGTACTTC.

This clone was picked up a small number of times. The V and J genes are TRBV10-3 and TRBJ1-1, with 7 nucleotides matching TRBD1. CDR1 and CDR2 (germline): ENHRY, SYGVKD. The J segment lost 1 base and the V segment lost 7 bases, leaving 6 bases of the junction unmatched. This CDR3 comprises 14 residues. The CDR3 DNA reads TGTGCCATCACTGACGACAGGGCGAACACTGAAGCTTTCTTT. Translating it yields CAITDDRANTEAFF.

This clone was observed once. The V and J genes are TRBV6-6 and TRBJ2-5, with 7 bases that match TRBD2. The germline V gene encodes CDR1 MNHNY and CDR2 SVGAGI (reference sequence). The CDR3 contains 13 residues. The V and J ends lost 7 bases and 2 bases, in that order; junction bases with no gene match: 4. This chain's CDR3 is CASMEAGQETQYF. In DNA form, the CDR3 reads TGTGCCAGCATGGAAGCGGGGCAAGAGACCCAGTACTTC.

The chain employs TRBV5-4 and TRBJ1-3, with D hard to call. This CDR3 is 17 amino acids long. V lost 0 bases to trimming and J lost 0 bases, with 13 bases between them. From germline, CDR1 is SGHNT and CDR2 YYREEE (reference sequence). The CDR3 DNA follows: TGTGCCAGCAGCTTGGGGGTAGCCGGCAGCTCTGGAAACACCATATATTTT. Its protein is CASSLGVAGSSGNTIYF.

This clone has a single count. The J gene is TRBJ2-1, the V gene TRBV5-5; 8 bases align to TRBD2. The ends lost 0 bases at V and 9 bases at J; junction bases unmatched: 5. The CDR3 loop spans 14 amino acids. In germline, CDR1 is SGHKS, CDR2 YYEKEE (reference sequence). CDR3 region: CASSLAGGDGEQFF. In DNA form, the CDR3 reads TGTGCCAGCAGCTTGGCCGGGGGGGACGGTGAGCAGTTCTTC.

A single count supports this clone. V usage is TRBV10-1 and J usage is TRBJ2-1, with 11 bases matching TRBD2. V gave up 4 bases and J gave up 2 bases; unmatched junction bases: 4. This CDR3 contains 16 residues. The germline gives CDR1 WNHNN, CDR2 SYGVQD (reference sequence). The CDR3 sequence: CASSGLAGLTYNEQFF. The CDR3 DNA reads TGCGCCAGCAGTGGACTAGCGGGACTCACCTACAATGAGCAGTTCTTC.

This clone has just a few counts. V gene TRBV5-1 combines with J gene TRBJ2-3; tentative D call: TRBD1 (6 bases). Germline CDR1 is SGHRS and CDR2 is YFSETQ. The CDR3 totals 16 residues. V gave up 2 bases and J gave up 1 base, with 14 bases separating them. CDR3 sequence reads: CASSFYRARGTDTQYF. The CDR3 DNA reads as TGCGCCAGCAGCTTTTACAGGGCTCGAGGCACAGATACGCAGTATTTT.

This chain uses TRBV5-8 with TRBJ1-4; tentative D call: TRBD1 (5 bases). In germline, CDR1 is SGHTS, CDR2 YDEGEE. Trimming stripped 4 bases from V and 8 bases from J, with 15 bases between. The CDR3 extends over 14 amino acids. This CDR3 reads CASSQGRVGEKLFF. CDR3 nucleotides: TGTGCCAGCAGCCAGGGTCGGGTCGGCGAAAAACTGTTTTTT.

V is TRBV18 and J is TRBJ1-2; D possibly corresponds to TRBD1 (6 bases). V was shortened by 6 bases and J by 8 bases, with 19 bases between the two germline ends. In germline, CDR1 is KGHSH, CDR2 LQKENI. The CDR3 length is 14 residues. The CDR3 sequence: CASSDRGGGEGYTF. The DNA for the CDR3 is TGTGCCAGCTCGGACCGCGGGGGCGGAGAAGGCTACACCTTC.

This clone was observed a handful of times. The chain couples TRBV6-5 to TRBJ1-1; possible D gene TRBD1, 6 bases. V was clipped by 0 bases and J by 7 bases, with 12 bases between them. The length of the CDR3 is 14 residues. Looked up from germline, CDR1 is MNHEY and CDR2 is SVGAGI. The CDR3 reads CASSYSGQGFEAFF. CDR3 coding DNA: TGTGCCAGCAGTTACTCGGGTCAGGGGTTTGAAGCTTTCTTT.

This chain links TRBV7-2 with TRBJ2-1; TRBD1 might be the D (5 bases). CDR1 is SGHTA and CDR2 is FQGNSA in the germline V gene. The V and J ends lost 1 base and 12 bases respectively, with 13 bases between them. This CDR3 contains 13 residues. The CDR3 region is CASSLGTSSGQFF. The CDR3 nucleotides are TGTGCCAGCAGCTTAGGGACATCGTCAGGGCAGTTCTTC.

The gene calls are TRBV7-9 and TRBJ2-7; 8 nucleotides align to TRBD1. Germline CDR1 reads SEHNR; CDR2 reads FQNEAQ (reference sequence). Trimming took 4 bases from V and 6 from J; bases not matched to a gene: 8. The length of the CDR3 is 14 residues. The CDR3 coding sequence is TGTGCCAGCAGCTCGCCATATCAGGGGGCCGAGCAGTACTTC. Translation gives CASSSPYQGAEQYF.

This rearrangement joins TRBV7-7 to TRBJ2-2; a possible D gene is TRBD1 (6 bases). Looked up from germline, CDR1 is SSHAT and CDR2 is FNYEAQ (reference sequence). This CDR3 is built from 16 residues. V gave up 3 bases and J gave up 4 bases, with 15 bases separating them. The CDR3 sequence is CASSFLQGPSTGELFF. CDR3 DNA: TGTGCCAGCAGCTTTTTACAGGGCCCTAGCACCGGGGAGCTGTTTTTT. The variable domain in full, with the rest retrieved from reference TRBV7-7 and TRBJ2-2, is GAGVSQSPRYKVTKRGQDVTLRCDPISSHATLYWYQQALGQGPEFLTYFNYEAQPDKSGLPSDRFSAERPEGSISTLTIQRTEQRDSAMYRCASSFLQGPSTGELFFGEGSRLTVL.

J is TRBJ2-5 and V is TRBV13, with 9 bases identical to TRBD2. Per germline, CDR1 PRHDT and CDR2 FYEKMQ (reference sequence). The ends lost 8 bases at V and 4 bases at J; junction bases unmatched: 11. The CDR3 length is 15 residues. Here the CDR3 DNA reads TGTGCCAGCGGAGAATGGCGGGAGGGAAGAGAGACCCAGTACTTC. This sequence encodes CASGEWREGRETQYF.

The chain employs TRBV28 and TRBJ1-1; the D is unclear. Per the germline V gene, CDR1 is MDHEN and CDR2 is SYDVKM. V lost 6 bases, J lost 0 bases, and 14 bases lay in between. The CDR3 consists of 15 residues. The CDR3 is CASREGGIMNTEAFF. The CDR3 DNA reads as TGTGCCAGCAGGGAAGGAGGGATAATGAACACTGAAGCTTTCTTT.

The chain is built from TRBV5-1 and TRBJ2-1; D is undetermined. The CDR3 runs to 13 residues. Trimming shortened V by 5 bases and J by 0 bases, and 6 bases separated the two germline ends. Germline CDR1 is SGHRS and CDR2 is YFSETQ. The CDR3 reads CASSYRSYNEQFF. The DNA for the CDR3 is TGCGCCAGCAGTTATCGCTCCTACAATGAGCAGTTCTTC.